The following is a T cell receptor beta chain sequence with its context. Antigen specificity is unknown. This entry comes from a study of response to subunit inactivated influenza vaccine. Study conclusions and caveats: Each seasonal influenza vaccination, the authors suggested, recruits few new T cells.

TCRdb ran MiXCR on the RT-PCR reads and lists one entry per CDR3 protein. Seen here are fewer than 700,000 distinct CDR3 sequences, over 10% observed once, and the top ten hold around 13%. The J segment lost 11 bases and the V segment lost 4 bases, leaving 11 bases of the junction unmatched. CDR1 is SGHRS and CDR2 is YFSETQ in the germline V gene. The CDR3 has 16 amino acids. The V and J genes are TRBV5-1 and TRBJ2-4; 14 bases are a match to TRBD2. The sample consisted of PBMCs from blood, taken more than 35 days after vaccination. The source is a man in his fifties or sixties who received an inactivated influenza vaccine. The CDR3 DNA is TGCGCCAGCAGCCCGGGGACTAGCGGGAGTAACCGCCTTCAGTACTTC. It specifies CASSPGTSGSNRLQYF. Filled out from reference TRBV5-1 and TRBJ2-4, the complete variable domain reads KAGVTQTPRYLIKTRGQQVTLSCSPISGHRSVSWYQQTPGQGLQFLFEYFSETQRNKGNFPGRFSGRQFSNSRSEMNVSTLELGDSALYLCASSPGTSGSNRLQYFGAGTRLSVL.